The T cell receptor (beta chain) under discussion was sequenced for a study of T cells after yellow fever vaccination. At the level of the study: The fractions with low cell numbers were processed using SMART-Seq v4 Ultra Low Input. Study-wide points: Across the CD4 and CD8 compartments, a small share of clonotypes was present in both.

Germline assignment: CDR1 DFQATT and CDR2 SNEGSKA (reference sequence). The V and J ends lost 4 bases and 0 bases, in that order; junction bases with no gene match: 4. This CDR3 contains 14 residues. Making TCR cDNA involved 5'RACE template switching, which added UMIs and a universal primer site. TCRdb called the 5' RACE reads again in MiXCR, with one record for every CDR3 protein. The table records about 340,000 distinct CDR3 sequences, 8.7% of them present only once. Remarks on this clonotype: Its target is not known.

The chain couples TRBV20-1 to TRBJ1-1; 8 bases agree with TRBD1. The specimen comprised PBMCs, sampled on the day of the first yellow fever vaccination. The sequence came from a man aged 18 to 30 who received the YFV17D yellow fever vaccine. The CDR3 loop is CSATDRVMNTEAFF. As DNA, the CDR3 is TGCAGTGCTACGGACAGGGTCATGAACACTGAAGCTTTCTTT.